This TCR beta chain is from a study of cytomegalovirus exposure and HLA in healthy donors. This CDR3 is 13 amino acids long. V lost 5 bases and J lost 1, with 11 bases in between. Germline CDR1 reads SQVTM; CDR2 reads ANQGSEA. For this clone: The target antigen is unknown.

Sequencing was performed with immunoSEQ multiplex PCR; in TCRdb, only in-frame clones are kept and a portion is missing. The sample lists 150,000 to 250,000 clones; around 83% were seen once. Whole-study findings and limits: It was found in a later analysis that first-cohort TCR clusters tended to co-occur in the approximately 130 validation repertoires. Cytomegalovirus status was reportedly diagnosed by the classifier with high specificity and sensitivity.

The clonotype was recovered from a woman aged 25-40 years in good health and CMV-seropositive. What was sequenced was PBMCs. This sequence joins TRBV29-1 and TRBJ2-5, with D possibly being TRBD2 (5 bases). The CDR3 bases are TGCAGCGTTCGGGGTGGCAGCCAAGAGACCCAGTACTTC. Amino acid sequence: CSVRGGSQETQYF.